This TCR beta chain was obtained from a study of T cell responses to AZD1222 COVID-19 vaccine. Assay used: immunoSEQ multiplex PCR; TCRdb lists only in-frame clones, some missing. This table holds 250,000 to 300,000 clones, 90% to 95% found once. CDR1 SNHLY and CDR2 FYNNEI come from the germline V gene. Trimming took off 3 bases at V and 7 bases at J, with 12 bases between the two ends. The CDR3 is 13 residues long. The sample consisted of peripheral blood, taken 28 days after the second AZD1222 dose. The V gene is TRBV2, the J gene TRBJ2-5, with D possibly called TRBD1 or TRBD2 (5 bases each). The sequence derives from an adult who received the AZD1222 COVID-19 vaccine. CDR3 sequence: CASSDPTGGTQYF. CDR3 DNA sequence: TGTGCCAGCAGTGATCCAACAGGAGGGACCCAGTACTTC.